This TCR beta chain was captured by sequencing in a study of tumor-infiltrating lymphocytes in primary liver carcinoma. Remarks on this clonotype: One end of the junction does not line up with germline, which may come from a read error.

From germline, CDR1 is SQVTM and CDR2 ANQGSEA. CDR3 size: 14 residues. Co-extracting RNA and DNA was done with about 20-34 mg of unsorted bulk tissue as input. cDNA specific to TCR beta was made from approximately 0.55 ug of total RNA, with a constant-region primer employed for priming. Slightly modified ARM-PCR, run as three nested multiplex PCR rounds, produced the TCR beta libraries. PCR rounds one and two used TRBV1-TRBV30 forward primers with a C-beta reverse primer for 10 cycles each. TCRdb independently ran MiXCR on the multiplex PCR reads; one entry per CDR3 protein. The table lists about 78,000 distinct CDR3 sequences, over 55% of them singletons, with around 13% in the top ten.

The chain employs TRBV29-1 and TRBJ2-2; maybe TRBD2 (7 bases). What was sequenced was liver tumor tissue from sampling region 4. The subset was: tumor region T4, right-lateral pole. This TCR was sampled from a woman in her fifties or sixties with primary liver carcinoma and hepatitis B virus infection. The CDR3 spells CSVARGAGHGDLFF. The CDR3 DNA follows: TGCAGCGTCGCTCGGGGGGCCGGCCACGGGGATCTGTTTTTT.